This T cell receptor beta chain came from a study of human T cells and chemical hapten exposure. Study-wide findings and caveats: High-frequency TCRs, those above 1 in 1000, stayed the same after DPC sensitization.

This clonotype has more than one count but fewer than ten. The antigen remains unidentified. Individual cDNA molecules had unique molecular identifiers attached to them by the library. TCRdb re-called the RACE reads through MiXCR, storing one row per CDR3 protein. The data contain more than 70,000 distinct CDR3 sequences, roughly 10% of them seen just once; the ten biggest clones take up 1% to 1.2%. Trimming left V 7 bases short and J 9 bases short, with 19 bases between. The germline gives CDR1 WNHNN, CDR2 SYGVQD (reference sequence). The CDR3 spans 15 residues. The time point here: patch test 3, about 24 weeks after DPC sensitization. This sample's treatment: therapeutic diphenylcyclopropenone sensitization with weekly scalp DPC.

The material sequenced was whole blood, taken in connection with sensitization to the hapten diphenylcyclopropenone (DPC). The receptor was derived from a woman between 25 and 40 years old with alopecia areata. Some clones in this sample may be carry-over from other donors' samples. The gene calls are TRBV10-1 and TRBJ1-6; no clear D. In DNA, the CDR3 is TGCGCCAGCACCCCGAGTTCAGCGGCTGGTTCACCCCTCCACTTT. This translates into CASTPSSAAGSPLHF.